This T cell receptor (beta chain) was sequenced in a study of blood T cells in healthy people across ages. Study background: Template switching retrieved approximately one barcoded beta molecule for each two T cells.

In each sample, at least 6.5 million PBMCs were isolated. A second PCR of about 6 to 11 cycles used a sample-barcoded 5' primer and a J-beta primer mix. Every cDNA was tagged by a template-switch adaptor with 12 random nucleotides. One entry per CDR3 protein, called by TCRdb with MiXCR from the 5' RACE reads. The data hold around 1,800,000 distinct CDR3 sequences, with roughly two fifths observed a single time. Study-wide points: No one knew whether donors had CMV, which possibly confounded expanded clonotype changes.

This CDR3 contains 15 residues. V was trimmed by 0 bases and J by 0 bases, leaving 6 bases between them. Germline V lookup: CDR1 MNHEY, CDR2 SVGAGI. For this clonotype: As yet, its antigen is unknown.

The TCR was taken from a human donor in good health. The material sequenced was blood. The V and J genes are TRBV6-5 and TRBJ2-1; D not certain. CDR3 loop: CASSYSGVSYNEQFF. CDR3 DNA: TGTGCCAGCAGTTACTCTGGCGTCTCCTACAATGAGCAGTTCTTC.